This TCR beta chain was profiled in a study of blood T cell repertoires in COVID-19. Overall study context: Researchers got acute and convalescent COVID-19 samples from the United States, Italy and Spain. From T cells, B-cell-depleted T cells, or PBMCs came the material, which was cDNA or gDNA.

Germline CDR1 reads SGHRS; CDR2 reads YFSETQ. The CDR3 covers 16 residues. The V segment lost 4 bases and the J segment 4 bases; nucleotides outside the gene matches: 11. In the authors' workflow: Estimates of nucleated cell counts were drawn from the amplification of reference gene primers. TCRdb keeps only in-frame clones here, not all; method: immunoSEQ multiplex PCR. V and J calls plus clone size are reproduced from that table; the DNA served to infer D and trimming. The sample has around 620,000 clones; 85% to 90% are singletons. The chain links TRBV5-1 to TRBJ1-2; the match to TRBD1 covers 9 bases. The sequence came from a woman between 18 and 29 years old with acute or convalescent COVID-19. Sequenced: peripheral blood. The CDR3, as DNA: TGCGCCAGCAGCAAGGGACAGGGTGATTGGGTCTATGGCTACACCTTC. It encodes CASSKGQGDWVYGYTF.